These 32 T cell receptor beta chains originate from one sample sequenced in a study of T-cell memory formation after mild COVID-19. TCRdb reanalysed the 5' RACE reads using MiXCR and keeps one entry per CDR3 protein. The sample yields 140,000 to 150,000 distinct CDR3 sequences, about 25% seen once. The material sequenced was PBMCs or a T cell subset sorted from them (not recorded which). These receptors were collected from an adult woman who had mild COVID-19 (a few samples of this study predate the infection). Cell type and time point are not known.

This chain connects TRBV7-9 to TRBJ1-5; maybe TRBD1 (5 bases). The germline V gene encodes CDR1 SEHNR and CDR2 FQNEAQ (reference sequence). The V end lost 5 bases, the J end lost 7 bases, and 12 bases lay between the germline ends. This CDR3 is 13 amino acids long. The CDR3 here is CASSPSGGQPQHF. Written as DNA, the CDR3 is TGTGCCAGCAGCCCCTCGGGGGGACAGCCCCAGCATTTT.

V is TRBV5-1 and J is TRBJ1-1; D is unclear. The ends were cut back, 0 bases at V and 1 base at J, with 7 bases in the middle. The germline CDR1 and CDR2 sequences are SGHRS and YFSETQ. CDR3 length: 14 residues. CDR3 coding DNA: TGCGCCAGCAGCTTGGAGCCAGCGAACACTGAAGCTTTCTTT. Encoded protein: CASSLEPANTEAFF.

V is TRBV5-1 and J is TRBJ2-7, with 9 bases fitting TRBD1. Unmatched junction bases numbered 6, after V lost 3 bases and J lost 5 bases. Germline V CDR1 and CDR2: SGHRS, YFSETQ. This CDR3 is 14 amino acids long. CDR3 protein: CASSYRDRVDEQYF. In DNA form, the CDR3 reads TGCGCCAGCAGCTACCGGGACAGGGTCGACGAGCAGTACTTC.

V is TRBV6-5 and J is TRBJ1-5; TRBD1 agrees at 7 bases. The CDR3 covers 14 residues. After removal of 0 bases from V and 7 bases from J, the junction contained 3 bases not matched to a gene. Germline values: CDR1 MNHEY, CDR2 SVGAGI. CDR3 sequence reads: CASSYSTGWQPQHF. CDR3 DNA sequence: TGTGCCAGCAGTTACTCGACAGGGTGGCAGCCCCAGCATTTT.

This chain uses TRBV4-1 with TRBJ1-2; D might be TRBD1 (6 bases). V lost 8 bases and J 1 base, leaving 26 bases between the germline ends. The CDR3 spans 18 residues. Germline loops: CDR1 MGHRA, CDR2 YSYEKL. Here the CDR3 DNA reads TGCGCCAGCGGCGGGGGCCCGGGACCGGAGGGGTTTAACTATGGCTACACCTTC. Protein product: CASGGGPGPEGFNYGYTF.

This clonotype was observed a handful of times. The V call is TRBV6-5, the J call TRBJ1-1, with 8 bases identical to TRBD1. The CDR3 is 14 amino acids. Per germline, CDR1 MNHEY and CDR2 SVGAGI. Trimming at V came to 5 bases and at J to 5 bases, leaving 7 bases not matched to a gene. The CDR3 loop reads CASSLGQGVTEAFF. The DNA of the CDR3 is TGTGCCAGCAGTCTCGGACAGGGTGTGACTGAAGCTTTCTTT.

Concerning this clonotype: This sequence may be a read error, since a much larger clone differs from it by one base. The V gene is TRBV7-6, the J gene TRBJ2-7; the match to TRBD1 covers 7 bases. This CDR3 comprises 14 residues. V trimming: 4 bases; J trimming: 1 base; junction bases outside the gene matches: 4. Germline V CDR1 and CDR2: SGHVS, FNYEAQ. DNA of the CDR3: TGTGCCAGCAGCTCCGAGACAGGGTCCTACGAGCAGTACTTC. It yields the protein CASSSETGSYEQYF.

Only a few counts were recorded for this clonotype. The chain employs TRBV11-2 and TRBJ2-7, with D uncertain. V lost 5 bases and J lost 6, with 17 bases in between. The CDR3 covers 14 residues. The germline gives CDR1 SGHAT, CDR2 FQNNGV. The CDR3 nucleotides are TGTGCCAGCAGCCGTACCAACGGTCCCCCCGAGCAGTACTTC. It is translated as CASSRTNGPPEQYF.

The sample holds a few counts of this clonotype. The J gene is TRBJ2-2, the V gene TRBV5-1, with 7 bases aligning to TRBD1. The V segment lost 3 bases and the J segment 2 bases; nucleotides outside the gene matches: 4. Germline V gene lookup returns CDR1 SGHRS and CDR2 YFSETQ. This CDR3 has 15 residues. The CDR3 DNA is TGCGCCAGCAGCTACCGGGACAGCAACACCGGGGAGCTGTTTTTT. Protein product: CASSYRDSNTGELFF.

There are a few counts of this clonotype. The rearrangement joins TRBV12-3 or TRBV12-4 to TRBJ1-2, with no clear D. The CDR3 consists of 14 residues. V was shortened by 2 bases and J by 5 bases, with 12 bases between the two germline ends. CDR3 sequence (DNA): TGTGCCAGCAGTTTAACAGTACGGCAGTATGGCTACACCTTC. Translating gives CASSLTVRQYGYTF.

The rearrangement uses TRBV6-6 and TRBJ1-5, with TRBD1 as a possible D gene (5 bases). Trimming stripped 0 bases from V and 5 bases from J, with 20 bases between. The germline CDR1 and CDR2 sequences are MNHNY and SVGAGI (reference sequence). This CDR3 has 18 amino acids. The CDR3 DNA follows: TGTGCCAGCAGTTACTCGCCCCCAGCCGAGGGGTTCCATCAGCCCCAGCATTTT. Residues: CASSYSPPAEGFHQPQHF.

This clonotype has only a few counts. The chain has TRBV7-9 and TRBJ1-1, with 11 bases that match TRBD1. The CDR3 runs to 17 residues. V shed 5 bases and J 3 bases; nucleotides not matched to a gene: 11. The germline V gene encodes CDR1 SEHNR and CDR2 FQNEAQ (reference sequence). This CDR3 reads CASSHGQGAVRDTEAFF. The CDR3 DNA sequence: TGTGCCAGCAGCCACGGACAGGGGGCCGTGAGGGACACTGAAGCTTTCTTT.

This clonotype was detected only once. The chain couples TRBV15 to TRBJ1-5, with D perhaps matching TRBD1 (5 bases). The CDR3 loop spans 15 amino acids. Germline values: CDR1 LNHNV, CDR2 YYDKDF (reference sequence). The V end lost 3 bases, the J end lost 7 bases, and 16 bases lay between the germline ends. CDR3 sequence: CATSSRRGGGQPQHF. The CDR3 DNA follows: TGTGCCACCAGCAGTCGGCGGGGCGGCGGCCAGCCCCAGCATTTT.

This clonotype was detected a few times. CDR3 sequence (DNA): TGTGCCAGCAGCGGCGGGAGATTTTCAGATACGCAGTATTTT. Its protein product is CASSGGRFSDTQYF. This rearrangement joins TRBV7-9 to TRBJ2-3; 7 nucleotides agree with TRBD2. Losses at the gene ends were 5 bases for V and 4 bases for J; bases not matched to a gene: 6. Germline CDR1 reads SEHNR; CDR2 reads FQNEAQ (reference sequence). The CDR3 extends over 14 amino acids.

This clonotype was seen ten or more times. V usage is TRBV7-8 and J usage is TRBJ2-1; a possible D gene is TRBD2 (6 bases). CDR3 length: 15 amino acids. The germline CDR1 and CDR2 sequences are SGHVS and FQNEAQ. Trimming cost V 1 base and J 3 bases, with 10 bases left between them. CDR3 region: CASSLDGSRYNEQFF. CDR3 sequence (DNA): TGTGCCAGCAGCTTAGACGGGAGTCGCTACAATGAGCAGTTCTTC.

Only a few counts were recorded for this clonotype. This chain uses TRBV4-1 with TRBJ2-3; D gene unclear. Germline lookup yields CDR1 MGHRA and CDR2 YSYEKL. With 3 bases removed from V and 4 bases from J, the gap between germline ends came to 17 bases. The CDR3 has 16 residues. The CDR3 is CASSQVGPGPADTQYF. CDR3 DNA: TGCGCCAGCAGCCAGGTTGGTCCGGGCCCAGCAGATACGCAGTATTTT.

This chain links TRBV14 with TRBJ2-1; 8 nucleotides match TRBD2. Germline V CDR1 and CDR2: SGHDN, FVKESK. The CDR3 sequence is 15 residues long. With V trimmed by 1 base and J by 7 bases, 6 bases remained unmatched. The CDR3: CASSQVSGRGNEQFF. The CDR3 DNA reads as TGTGCCAGCAGCCAAGTCAGCGGGAGAGGGAATGAGCAGTTCTTC.

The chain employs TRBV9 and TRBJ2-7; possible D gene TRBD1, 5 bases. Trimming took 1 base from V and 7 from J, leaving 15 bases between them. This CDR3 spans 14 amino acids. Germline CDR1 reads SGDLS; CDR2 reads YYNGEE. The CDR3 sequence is CASSVKSGSWEQYF. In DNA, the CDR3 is TGTGCCAGCAGCGTAAAGTCAGGGTCGTGGGAGCAGTACTTC.

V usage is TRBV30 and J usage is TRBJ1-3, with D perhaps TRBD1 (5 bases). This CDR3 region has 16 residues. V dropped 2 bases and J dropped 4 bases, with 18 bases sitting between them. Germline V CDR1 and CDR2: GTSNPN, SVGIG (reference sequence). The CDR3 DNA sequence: TGTGCCTGGAGTCACGGGGCTCAGGTCGGGGGAAACACCATATATTTT. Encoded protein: CAWSHGAQVGGNTIYF.

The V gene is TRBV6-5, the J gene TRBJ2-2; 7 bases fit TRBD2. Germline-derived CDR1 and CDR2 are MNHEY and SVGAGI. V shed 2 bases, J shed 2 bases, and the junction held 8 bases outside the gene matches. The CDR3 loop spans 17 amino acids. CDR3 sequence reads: CASSYGLGTPNTGELFF. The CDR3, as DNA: TGTGCCAGCAGTTACGGACTAGGTACCCCCAACACCGGGGAGCTGTTTTTT.

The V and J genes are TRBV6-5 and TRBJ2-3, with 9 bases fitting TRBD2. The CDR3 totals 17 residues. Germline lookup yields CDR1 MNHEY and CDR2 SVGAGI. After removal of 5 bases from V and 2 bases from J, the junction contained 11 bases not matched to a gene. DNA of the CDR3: TGTGCCAGCAGTCGCGGGTTGCGGGAGGGTCCCACAGATACGCAGTATTTT. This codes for CASSRGLREGPTDTQYF.

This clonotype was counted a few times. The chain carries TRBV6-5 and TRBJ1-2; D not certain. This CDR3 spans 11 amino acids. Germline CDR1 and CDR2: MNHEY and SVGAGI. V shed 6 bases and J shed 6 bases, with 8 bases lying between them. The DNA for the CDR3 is TGTGCCAGCAGGGATGGTCATGGCTACACCTTC. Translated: CASRDGHGYTF.

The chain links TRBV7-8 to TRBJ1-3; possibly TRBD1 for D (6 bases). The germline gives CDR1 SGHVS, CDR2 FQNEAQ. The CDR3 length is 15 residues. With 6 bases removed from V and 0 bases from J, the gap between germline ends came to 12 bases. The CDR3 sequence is CASRSGGLSGNTIYF. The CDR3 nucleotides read TGTGCCAGCAGGTCGGGGGGCCTCTCTGGAAACACCATATATTTT.

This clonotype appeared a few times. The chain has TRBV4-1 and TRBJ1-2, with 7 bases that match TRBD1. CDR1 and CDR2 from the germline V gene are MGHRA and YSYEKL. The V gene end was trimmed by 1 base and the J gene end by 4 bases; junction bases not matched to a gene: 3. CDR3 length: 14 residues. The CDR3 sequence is CASSQGQGSYGYTF. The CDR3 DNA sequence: TGCGCCAGCAGCCAAGGACAGGGAAGCTATGGCTACACCTTC.

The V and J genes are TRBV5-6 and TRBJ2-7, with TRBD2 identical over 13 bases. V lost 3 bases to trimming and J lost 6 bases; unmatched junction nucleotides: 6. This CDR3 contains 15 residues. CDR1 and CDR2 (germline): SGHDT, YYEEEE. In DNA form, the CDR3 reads TGTGCCAGCAGCTGGACTAGCGGGAGTTACCGCGAGCAGTACTTC. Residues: CASSWTSGSYREQYF.

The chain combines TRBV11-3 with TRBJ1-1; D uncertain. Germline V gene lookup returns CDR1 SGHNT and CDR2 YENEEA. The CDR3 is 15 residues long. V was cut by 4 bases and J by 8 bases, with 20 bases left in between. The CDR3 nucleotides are TGTGCCAGCAGCTCTCATAACGAGGGCCGCGTCGAAGCTTTCTTT. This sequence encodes CASSSHNEGRVEAFF.

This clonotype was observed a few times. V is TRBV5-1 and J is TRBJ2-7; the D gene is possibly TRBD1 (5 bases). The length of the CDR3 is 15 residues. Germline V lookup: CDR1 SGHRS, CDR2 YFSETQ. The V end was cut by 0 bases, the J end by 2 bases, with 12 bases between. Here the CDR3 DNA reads TGCGCCAGCAGCTTGGCCGACAGAGGAGCCTACGAGCAGTACTTC. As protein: CASSLADRGAYEQYF.

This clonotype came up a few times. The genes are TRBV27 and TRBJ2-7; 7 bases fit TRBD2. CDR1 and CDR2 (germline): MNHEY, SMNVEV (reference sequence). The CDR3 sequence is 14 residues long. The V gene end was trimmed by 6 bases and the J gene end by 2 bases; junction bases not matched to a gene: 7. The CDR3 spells CASSFGTNTYEQYF. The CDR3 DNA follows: TGTGCCAGCAGCTTCGGGACTAACACCTACGAGCAGTACTTC.

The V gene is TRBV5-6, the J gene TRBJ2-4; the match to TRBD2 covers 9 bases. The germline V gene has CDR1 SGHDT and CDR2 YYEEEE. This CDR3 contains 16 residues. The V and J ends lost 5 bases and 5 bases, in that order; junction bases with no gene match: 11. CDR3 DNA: TGTGCCAGCAGTAGACTAGCGGATATTAATCAAAACATTCAGTACTTC. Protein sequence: CASSRLADINQNIQYF.

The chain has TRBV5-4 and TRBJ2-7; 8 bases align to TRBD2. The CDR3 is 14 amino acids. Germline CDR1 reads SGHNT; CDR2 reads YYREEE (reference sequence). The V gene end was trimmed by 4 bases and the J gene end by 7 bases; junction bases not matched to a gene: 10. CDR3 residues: CASSPGGEADEQYF. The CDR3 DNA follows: TGTGCCAGCAGCCCGGGGGGGGAGGCTGATGAGCAGTACTTC. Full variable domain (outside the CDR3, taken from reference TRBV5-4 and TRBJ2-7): ETGVTQSPTHLIKTRGQQVTLRCSSQSGHNTVSWYQQALGQGPQFIFQYYREEENGRGNFPPRFSGLQFPNYSSELNVNALELDDSALYLCASSPGGEADEQYFGPGTRLTVT.

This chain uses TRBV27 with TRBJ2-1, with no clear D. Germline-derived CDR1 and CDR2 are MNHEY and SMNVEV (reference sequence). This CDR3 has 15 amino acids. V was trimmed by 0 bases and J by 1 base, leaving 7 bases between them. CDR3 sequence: CASSLSPISYNEQFF. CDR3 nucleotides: TGTGCCAGCAGTTTATCTCCGATTTCCTACAATGAGCAGTTCTTC.

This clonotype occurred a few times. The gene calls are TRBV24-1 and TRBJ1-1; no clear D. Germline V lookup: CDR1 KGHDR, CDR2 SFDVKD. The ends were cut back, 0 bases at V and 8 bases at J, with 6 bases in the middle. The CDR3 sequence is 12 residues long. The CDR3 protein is CATSDLGQEAFF. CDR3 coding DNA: TGTGCCACCAGTGATTTGGGCCAGGAAGCTTTCTTT.